A single sample gave rise to the 21 T cell receptor beta chains below, sequenced in a study of cytomegalovirus exposure and HLA in healthy donors. TCRdb keeps only in-frame clones here, not all; method: immunoSEQ multiplex PCR. The top ten hold approximately 12% of the sample, which has hundreds of thousands of clones, about 88% seen once. The source material was PBMCs. The source is a man aged 18 to 29 in good health and CMV-seropositive.

The genes are TRBV5-6 and TRBJ1-3; D gene unclear. Germline CDR1 reads SGHDT; CDR2 reads YYEEEE. Between the trimmed V and J ends, which lost 7 bases and 0 bases, there was a span of 8 bases. This CDR3 contains 13 residues. Here the CDR3 DNA reads TGTGCCAGCGGGCTCTACTCTGGAAACACCATATATTTT. It encodes CASGLYSGNTIYF.

The chain carries TRBV6-5 and TRBJ2-7; 10 nucleotides match TRBD2. CDR3 size: 13 residues. The J segment lost 8 bases and the V segment lost 4 bases, leaving 5 bases of the junction unmatched. Germline values: CDR1 MNHEY, CDR2 SVGAGI. Written as DNA, the CDR3 is TGTGCCAGCAGTTTGGGACTAGCGCGAAAGCAGTACTTC. Translation: CASSLGLARKQYF.

The V call is TRBV10-3, the J call TRBJ2-5, with D unclear. The germline V and J ends were trimmed by 10 bases and 5 bases, with 14 bases remaining between them. The CDR3 sequence is 12 residues long. The germline gives CDR1 ENHRY, CDR2 SYGVKD. This CDR3 is CATRSLRETQYF. In nucleotides, the CDR3 is TGTGCCACCCGGAGTCTTCGGGAGACCCAGTACTTC.

V gene TRBV10-3 combines with J gene TRBJ2-2; 8 positions match TRBD2. The V gene end was trimmed by 9 bases and the J gene end by 3 bases; junction bases not matched to a gene: 9. CDR3 length: 15 amino acids. CDR1 is ENHRY and CDR2 is SYGVKD in the germline V gene. DNA for the CDR3: TGTGCCATATCATACGGGGGGGTCGACACCGGGGAGCTGTTTTTT. Encoded protein: CAISYGGVDTGELFF.

The chain is built from TRBV29-1 and TRBJ2-1, with D uncertain. The CDR3 runs 12 residues. Trimming pared 0 bases from V and 12 bases from J, leaving 12 bases between. From germline, CDR1 is SQVTM and CDR2 ANQGSEA. The CDR3 loop reads CSVEDFADWQFF. CDR3 nucleotides: TGCAGCGTTGAAGATTTTGCAGACTGGCAGTTCTTC.

This clone was recorded only once. The rearrangement joins TRBV5-6 to TRBJ2-7, with TRBD2 identical over 7 bases. V lost 4 bases to trimming and J lost 0 bases; unmatched junction nucleotides: 7. Per germline, CDR1 SGHDT and CDR2 YYEEEE. The CDR3 consists of 15 residues. As DNA, the CDR3 is TGTGCCAGCAGCAAACCGGGACTATACTCCTACGAGCAGTACTTC. It yields the protein CASSKPGLYSYEQYF.

V usage is TRBV6-6 and J usage is TRBJ2-7, with TRBD2 matching 13 bases. Losses at the gene ends were 2 bases for V and 7 bases for J; bases not matched to a gene: 5. The CDR3 is made up of 15 amino acids. CDR1 and CDR2 (germline): MNHNY, SVGAGI (reference sequence). The CDR3: CASSYGLAGVEEQYF. Here the CDR3 DNA reads TGTGCCAGCAGTTACGGACTAGCGGGAGTAGAGGAGCAGTACTTC.

V is TRBV4-1 and J is TRBJ2-7, with D perhaps matching TRBD2 (5 bases). V shed 4 bases and J shed 3 bases, with 10 bases lying between them. Germline V gene data show CDR1 as MGHRA and CDR2 as YSYEKL. The CDR3 has 13 amino acids. CDR3 coding DNA: TGCGCCAGCAGCCCTCTGGGGAGCTACGAGCAGTACTTC. Its translation is CASSPLGSYEQYF.

This clone came up once. The chain links TRBV5-6 to TRBJ2-3, with D possibly matching TRBD2 (6 bases). V lost 7 bases and J 2 bases, leaving 8 bases between the germline ends. This CDR3 is 12 amino acids long. Germline CDR1 reads SGHDT; CDR2 reads YYEEEE. This chain's CDR3 is CASASDTDTQYF. The DNA for the CDR3 is TGTGCCAGCGCTAGCGACACAGATACGCAGTATTTT.

This rearrangement joins TRBV29-1 to TRBJ1-2; possible D gene TRBD1, 6 bases. Germline assignment: CDR1 SQVTM and CDR2 ANQGSEA. V lost 3 bases to trimming and J lost 8 bases, with 19 bases between them. The length of the CDR3 is 14 residues. The chain's CDR3 is CSVDTGRRISGYTF. The CDR3 nucleotides read TGCAGCGTTGATACAGGGAGGCGCATAAGCGGCTACACCTTC. The full variable domain, completed using reference TRBV29-1 and TRBJ1-2, is SAVISQKPSRDICQRGTSLTIQCQVDSQVTMMFWYRQQPGQSLTLIATANQGSEATYESGFVIDKFPISRPNLTFSTLTVSNMSPEDSSIYLCSVDTGRRISGYTFGSGTRLTVV.

This sequence joins TRBV29-1 and TRBJ2-7; D gene ambiguous. The V end was cut by 8 bases, the J end by 2 bases, with 16 bases between. The V gene's germline CDR1 is SQVTM and CDR2 ANQGSEA. CDR3 size: 13 residues. The chain's CDR3 is CSFVGPKTYEQYF. The CDR3 DNA is TGCAGCTTTGTTGGGCCGAAGACCTACGAGCAGTACTTC.

The table lists this clone with a count of one. CDR3 nucleotides: TGCGCCAGCAGCCTAGCGGGCACCGGGGAGCTGTTTTTT. Amino acids: CASSLAGTGELFF. V usage is TRBV5-1 and J usage is TRBJ2-2, with 8 bases aligning to TRBD2. Per germline, CDR1 SGHRS and CDR2 YFSETQ. Trimming cost V 4 bases and J 4 bases; bases outside gene matches: 0. The CDR3 length is 13 residues.

The chain links TRBV5-1 to TRBJ2-2, with no clear D. With 6 bases removed from V and 5 bases from J, the gap between germline ends came to 8 bases. This CDR3 contains 12 residues. Germline V gene sequence: CDR1 SGHRS, CDR2 YFSETQ. The CDR3 spells CASTRYTGELFF. CDR3 coding DNA: TGCGCCAGCACCAGATATACCGGGGAGCTGTTTTTT. Based on the CDR3 plus reference TRBV5-1 and TRBJ2-2, the full variable domain is KAGVTQTPRYLIKTRGQQVTLSCSPISGHRSVSWYQQTPGQGLQFLFEYFSETQRNKGNFPGRFSGRQFSNSRSEMNVSTLELGDSALYLCASTRYTGELFFGEGSRLTVL.

This clone was observed a handful of times. One end of the junction varies from germline; a read error may be responsible. V usage is TRBV28 and J usage is TRBJ1-5; D unclear. The CDR3 runs 13 residues. The germline CDR1 and CDR2 sequences are MDHEN and SYDVKM. CDR3 residues: CACRGDGNQPQHF. The CDR3 bases are TGTGCCTGCAGAGGAGACGGCAATCAGCCCCAGCATTTT.

The chain couples TRBV6-5 to TRBJ2-2, with TRBD1 matching over 9 bases. This CDR3 comprises 14 residues. The germline CDR1 and CDR2 sequences are MNHEY and SVGAGI. V trimming: 7 bases; J trimming: 6 bases; junction bases outside the gene matches: 6. As DNA, the CDR3 is TGTGCCAGCACTCTAAGACAGGGGGCCGGGGAGCTGTTTTTT. Its translation: CASTLRQGAGELFF.

J is TRBJ2-7 and V is TRBV13, with 7 bases lining up with TRBD2. Germline V gene lookup returns CDR1 PRHDT and CDR2 FYEKMQ (reference sequence). The ends lost 5 bases at V and 3 bases at J; junction bases unmatched: 7. The CDR3 consists of 14 residues. The DNA of the CDR3 is TGTGCCAGCAGCGACCGGGACTACTACTACGAGCAGTACTTC. It translates to CASSDRDYYYEQYF.

This chain uses TRBV11-2 with TRBJ1-1; 7 bases agree with TRBD1. V lost 6 bases and J lost 8; bases outside the gene matches: 6. The CDR3 runs to 12 residues. Per germline, CDR1 SGHAT and CDR2 FQNNGV. The CDR3 DNA follows: TGTGCCAGCAGTCGGAGGGGGCAGGAAGCTTTCTTT. Translated: CASSRRGQEAFF.

In this sample, this clone turned up once. This sequence joins TRBV10-2 and TRBJ1-2; a possible D gene is TRBD1 (5 bases). The CDR3 contains 16 residues. V dropped 6 bases and J dropped 6 bases, with 23 bases sitting between them. Germline CDR1 and CDR2: WSHSY and SAAADI. This chain's CDR3 is CASSQSTALVRDGYTF. The DNA for the CDR3 is TGCGCCAGCAGCCAATCGACAGCCCTTGTACGTGATGGCTACACCTTC.

The chain combines TRBV18 with TRBJ2-2; TRBD1 is a possible D gene (5 bases). The CDR3 length is 14 residues. V gave up 5 bases and J gave up 1 base, with 8 bases separating them. CDR1 KGHSH and CDR2 LQKENI come from the germline V gene. CDR3 loop: CASSSQGNTGELFF. CDR3 coding DNA: TGTGCCAGCTCATCTCAGGGGAACACCGGGGAGCTGTTTTTT.

V is TRBV7-9 and J is TRBJ2-1; D is tentatively TRBD1 or TRBD2 (5 bases each). This CDR3 is 15 amino acids long. The V end was cut by 1 base, the J end by 6 bases, with 13 bases between. Germline V gene lookup returns CDR1 SEHNR and CDR2 FQNEAQ (reference sequence). DNA for the CDR3: TGTGCCAGCAGCTTAGGCCCCGGGGCAGTCAATGAGCAGTTCTTC. Translation: CASSLGPGAVNEQFF.

The V gene is TRBV19, the J gene TRBJ1-1; no definite D call. The CDR3 is 13 residues long. With 3 bases removed from V and 7 bases from J, the gap between germline ends came to 12 bases. The germline V gene has CDR1 LNHDA and CDR2 SQIVND (reference sequence). The CDR3 protein is CASSIGSEGEAFF. The CDR3 DNA reads as TGTGCCAGTAGTATTGGCTCCGAGGGTGAAGCTTTCTTT. The full variable domain, in which reference TRBV19 and TRBJ1-1 provide the parts outside the CDR3, is DGGITQSPKYLFRKEGQNVTLSCEQNLNHDAMYWYRQDPGQGLRLIYYSQIVNDFQKGDIAEGYSVSREKKESFPLTVTSAQKNPTAFYLCASSIGSEGEAFFGQGTRLTVV.